These 31 T cell receptor beta chains were all obtained from the same sample, sequenced in a study of response to subunit inactivated influenza vaccine. TCRdb re-called the RT-PCR reads through MiXCR, storing one row per CDR3 protein. Among hundreds of thousands of distinct CDR3 sequences listed, roughly 10% were seen once. These records were also assigned to another study, of T cells expressing NK-cell markers. That source reports: 5'RACE template switching with UMIs produced the TCR beta cDNA.

Specimen: PBMCs from blood, collected on the day of vaccination. These receptors were collected from a man over 45 who received an inactivated influenza vaccine.

This clonotype came up many times. V and J are TRBV28 and TRBJ2-2; 7 bases map to TRBD1. Germline lookup yields CDR1 MDHEN and CDR2 SYDVKM. The junction had 12 bases not matched to a gene; V was cut back by 6 bases and J by 5 bases. CDR3 length: 16 amino acids. CDR3 sequence (DNA): TGTGCCAGCAGGAATACCGGGACAGCCTCAACCGGGGAGCTGTTTTTT. This codes for CASRNTGTASTGELFF.

This clonotype was counted a few times. The chain recombines TRBV7-6 with TRBJ2-7, with 9 bases aligning to TRBD2. CDR1 is SGHVS, CDR2 FNYEAQ, per germline. Trimming took 0 bases from V and 4 from J; bases not matched to a gene: 4. This CDR3 spans 15 amino acids. The chain's CDR3 is CASSLASGRKYEQYF. The CDR3 nucleotides are TGTGCCAGCAGCTTAGCTAGCGGGAGAAAGTACGAGCAGTACTTC.

A few counts support this clonotype. The chain is built from TRBV24-1 and TRBJ2-3; TRBD1 matches at 7 bases. The CDR3 consists of 16 residues. V lost 7 bases and J lost 2; bases outside the gene matches: 11. Germline CDR1 KGHDR, CDR2 SFDVKD. DNA of the CDR3: TGTGCCACCAGGCCAAGGGACAGCGGAACCACAGATACGCAGTATTTT. This translates into CATRPRDSGTTDTQYF.

This clonotype was seen only a few times. This chain uses TRBV9 with TRBJ1-1, with 8 bases aligning to TRBD1. This CDR3 contains 15 residues. J was trimmed by 5 bases and V by 2 bases; bases with no gene match: 8. Germline V lookup: CDR1 SGDLS, CDR2 YYNGEE. CDR3 coding DNA: TGTGCCAGCAGCGTTAATCCCCAGGGGGCAACTGAAGCTTTCTTT. Residues: CASSVNPQGATEAFF.

The CDR3 here is CASSLRGASTDTQYF. The CDR3 region has the DNA TGTGCCAGCAGCTTACGGGGTGCTAGCACAGATACGCAGTATTTT. The chain uses TRBV7-3 and TRBJ2-3; tentatively, D is TRBD2 (5 bases). V lost 2 bases, J lost 0 bases, and 9 bases lay in between. CDR1 and CDR2 from the germline V gene are SGHTA and FQGTGA. The CDR3 has 15 residues.

This clonotype has more than one count but fewer than ten. The chain joins TRBV5-1 to TRBJ2-5, with a weak D call TRBD2 (5 bases). Trimming stripped 0 bases from V and 1 base from J, with 13 bases between. This CDR3 is 16 amino acids long. The germline V gene encodes CDR1 SGHRS and CDR2 YFSETQ. The chain's CDR3 is CASSLETQRSQETQYF. CDR3 coding DNA: TGCGCCAGCAGCTTGGAGACCCAGCGGAGCCAAGAGACCCAGTACTTC.

This clonotype was counted between two and nine times. The rearrangement joins TRBV11-1 to TRBJ2-6; the D is unclear. V was trimmed by 5 bases and J by 1 base, leaving 12 bases between them. The CDR3 loop spans 16 amino acids. Germline loops: CDR1 SGHAT, CDR2 FQDESV (reference sequence). The CDR3: CASSPSSSSGANVLTF. The CDR3, as DNA: TGTGCCAGCAGCCCGTCCAGTTCTTCTGGGGCCAACGTCCTGACTTTC.

The rearrangement links TRBV7-2 to TRBJ2-1; TRBD2 is a possible D gene (5 bases). Trimming removed 3 bases at V and 6 bases at J, with 9 bases between. The CDR3 loop spans 13 amino acids. The germline V gene encodes CDR1 SGHTA and CDR2 FQGNSA. CDR3 protein: CASSFPGVNEQFF. In DNA form, the CDR3 reads TGTGCCAGCAGCTTCCCCGGGGTCAATGAGCAGTTCTTC. The full variable domain, in which reference TRBV7-2 and TRBJ2-1 provide the parts outside the CDR3, is GAGVSQSPSNKVTEKGKDVELRCDPISGHTALYWYRQSLGQGLEFLIYFQGNSAPDKSGLPSDRFSAERTGGSVSTLTIQRTQQEDSAVYLCASSFPGVNEQFFGPGTRLTVL.

The V gene is TRBV10-3, the J gene TRBJ1-5, with 9 bases fitting TRBD1. The V gene's germline CDR1 is ENHRY and CDR2 SYGVKD. V was clipped by 6 bases and J by 5 bases; unmatched bases: 2. The CDR3 contains 13 residues. The CDR3 DNA follows: TGTGCCATCAGGGGACAGGGCGATCAGCCCCAGCATTTT. The encoded protein is CAIRGQGDQPQHF.

Only one count was recorded for this clonotype. The chain is built from TRBV5-1 and TRBJ2-5; D possibly corresponds to TRBD2 (6 bases). The CDR3 is made up of 13 amino acids. Germline-derived CDR1 and CDR2 are SGHRS and YFSETQ. Trimming removed 0 bases from V and 7 bases from J, with 10 bases in between. The CDR3 DNA follows: TGCGCCAGCAGCTTGGCGGGAGAAGGGACCCAGTACTTC. It translates to CASSLAGEGTQYF.

The chain employs TRBV18 and TRBJ1-6; 9 bases line up with TRBD1. CDR3 length: 15 residues. V gave up 3 bases and J gave up 9 bases; unmatched junction bases: 6. Germline V gene data show CDR1 as KGHSH and CDR2 as LQKENI. CDR3 region: CASSPQDRGISPLHF. The CDR3 nucleotides are TGTGCCAGCTCACCCCAAGACAGGGGGATTTCACCCCTCCACTTT.

This clonotype was counted a single time. The chain couples TRBV29-1 to TRBJ2-2; the D call may be TRBD1 or TRBD2 (5 bases each). The CDR3 is 14 amino acids. V gave up 4 bases and J gave up 5 bases, with 14 bases separating them. Germline CDR1 SQVTM, CDR2 ANQGSEA. CDR3 bases: TGCAGCGTTGGCCAGAGGGACGTGACCGGGGAGCTGTTTTTT. This translates into CSVGQRDVTGELFF.

The V call is TRBV6-5, the J call TRBJ2-3, with D perhaps TRBD1 (6 bases). Germline CDR1 reads MNHEY; CDR2 reads SVGAGI. With 0 bases removed from V and 3 bases from J, the gap between germline ends came to 10 bases. This CDR3 comprises 15 residues. The CDR3 here is CASSYSVTGTDTQYF. The CDR3 region has the DNA TGTGCCAGCAGTTACTCGGTAACAGGGACAGATACGCAGTATTTT.

This chain links TRBV6-2 or TRBV6-3 with TRBJ2-7, with 7 positions matching TRBD1. Germline lookup yields CDR1 MNHEY and CDR2 SVGEGT. This CDR3 has 15 amino acids. The V gene end was trimmed by 3 bases and the J gene end by 4 bases; junction bases not matched to a gene: 9. The CDR3 DNA follows: TGTGCCAGCAGTTATCGGGAACAGGGGCCTTACGAGCAGTACTTC. It specifies CASSYREQGPYEQYF.

This clonotype was counted between two and nine times. The chain combines TRBV6-2 or TRBV6-3 with TRBJ2-6; possible D gene TRBD1, 6 bases. CDR1 MNHEY and CDR2 SVGEGT come from the germline V gene. Trimming left V 0 bases short and J 1 base short, with 16 bases between. The CDR3 is 19 amino acids. The CDR3 loop reads CASSYSPQGRWSGANVLTF. CDR3 DNA sequence: TGTGCCAGCAGTTACTCGCCCCAGGGGCGCTGGTCTGGGGCCAACGTCCTGACTTTC.

This clonotype showed up many times. J is TRBJ2-6 and V is TRBV20-1; no clear D gene. Per the germline V gene, CDR1 is DFQATT and CDR2 is SNEGSKA (reference sequence). Trimming removed 3 bases at V and 0 bases at J, with 6 bases between. The CDR3 is 14 amino acids. DNA for the CDR3: TGCAGTGCTAGTTCGACCTCTGGGGCCAACGTCCTGACTTTC. Translating gives CSASSTSGANVLTF.

This clonotype has just a few counts. V usage is TRBV29-1 and J usage is TRBJ2-7; TRBD1 agrees at 9 bases. Trimming took 6 bases from V and 2 from J; bases not matched to a gene: 5. CDR3 size: 13 residues. Per the germline V gene, CDR1 is SQVTM and CDR2 is ANQGSEA. CDR3 bases: TGCAGCGTGGGACAGGGTAGTGCCTACGAGCAGTACTTC. As protein: CSVGQGSAYEQYF.

This clonotype was counted between two and nine times. The CDR3 reads CASSHAGAGTGELFF. The CDR3 nucleotides are TGTGCCAGCAGCCATGCGGGGGCTGGAACCGGGGAGCTGTTTTTT. The chain combines TRBV14 with TRBJ2-2; a possible D gene is TRBD2 (7 bases). CDR1 is SGHDN and CDR2 is FVKESK in the germline V gene. V was pared by 3 bases and J by 5 bases, with 13 bases between. CDR3 size: 15 residues.

This clonotype was picked up many times. This chain connects TRBV6-5 to TRBJ1-2; 10 positions match TRBD1. V lost 0 bases, J lost 4 bases, and 2 bases stayed unmatched. Looked up from germline, CDR1 is MNHEY and CDR2 is SVGAGI. The CDR3 sequence is 15 residues long. The CDR3 spells CASSYSRTGGYGYTF. CDR3 coding DNA: TGTGCCAGCAGTTACTCTAGGACAGGGGGCTATGGCTACACCTTC.

This clonotype has only a few counts. The CDR3 reads CASSQGTGAGQETQYF. CDR3 DNA: TGTGCCAGCAGCCAAGGAACAGGGGCGGGTCAAGAGACCCAGTACTTC. This chain connects TRBV3-1 to TRBJ2-5; TRBD1 agrees at 7 bases. Germline CDR1 LGHDT, CDR2 YNNKEL (reference sequence). V shed 1 base and J 2 bases; nucleotides not matched to a gene: 7. The CDR3 contains 16 residues.

The V and J genes are TRBV12-3 or TRBV12-4 and TRBJ1-4, with D possibly TRBD1 on 5 matching bases. V lost 6 bases to trimming and J lost 8 bases, with 19 bases between them. The CDR3 covers 15 residues. CDR3 DNA: TGTGCCAGCAGCTCCAGGGTAGGGATAGGCGAAAAACTGTTTTTT. Protein: CASSSRVGIGEKLFF.

The chain has TRBV20-1 and TRBJ2-5; D may correspond to TRBD1 or TRBD2 (5 bases each). The CDR3 is made up of 14 amino acids. V was pared by 0 bases and J by 1 base, with 9 bases between. Germline V CDR1 and CDR2: DFQATT, SNEGSKA (reference sequence). CDR3 DNA: TGCAGTGCTAGAGAATGGGACCGCCAAGAGACCCAGTACTTC. Amino acids: CSAREWDRQETQYF.

The chain joins TRBV6-1 to TRBJ2-3; TRBD2 aligns across 11 bases. Per germline, CDR1 MNHNS and CDR2 SASEGT. The length of the CDR3 is 14 residues. V trimming: 8 bases; J trimming: 4 bases; junction bases outside the gene matches: 5. CDR3 sequence reads: CASQTSGTSDTQYF. The CDR3 nucleotides are TGTGCCAGCCAGACTAGCGGGACATCAGATACGCAGTATTTT.

The genes are TRBV9 and TRBJ2-2; TRBD2 agrees at 12 bases. The CDR3 consists of 19 residues. J lost 7 bases, V lost 1 base, and 14 bases had no gene match. Germline V gene lookup returns CDR1 SGDLS and CDR2 YYNGEE. CDR3 in amino acids: CASSVSTPSGRAWGGELFF. The CDR3, as DNA: TGTGCCAGCAGCGTATCCACCCCTAGCGGGAGGGCCTGGGGCGGGGAGCTGTTTTTT.

This clonotype is a singleton in its sample. CDR3 in DNA: TGTGCCAGCAGCCAAACTTCAGGGGCAGCGGGCTATGGCTACACCTTC. Its protein is CASSQTSGAAGYGYTF. The chain carries TRBV3-1 and TRBJ1-2, with D possibly matching TRBD1 (6 bases). This CDR3 region has 16 residues. CDR1 is LGHDT, CDR2 YNNKEL, per germline (reference sequence). The V end was cut by 2 bases, the J end by 4 bases, with 17 bases between.

The chain joins TRBV7-9 to TRBJ2-3, with D unclear. The CDR3 runs to 11 residues. Germline loops: CDR1 SEHNR, CDR2 FQNEAQ (reference sequence). Trimming left V 4 bases short and J 8 bases short, with 7 bases between. In DNA form, the CDR3 reads TGTGCCAGCAGCTCGGAACGTACGCAGTATTTT. Protein: CASSSERTQYF.

This clonotype was seen repeatedly, ten times or more. V gene TRBV4-1 combines with J gene TRBJ1-6; D ambiguous. CDR1 and CDR2 (germline): MGHRA, YSYEKL. The CDR3 extends over 14 amino acids. Trimming pared 2 bases from V and 10 bases from J, leaving 12 bases between. CDR3 protein: CASSQNIGLSPLHF. The CDR3 nucleotides read TGCGCCAGCAGCCAAAATATCGGGCTGTCACCCCTCCACTTT.

This clonotype has a count of ten or more. The CDR3, as DNA: TGTGCCAGCAGTCAGACTAGTTTTCGGCAGTTCTTC. Its translation: CASSQTSFRQFF. The chain has TRBV6-2 or TRBV6-3 and TRBJ2-1; D is possibly TRBD2 (6 bases). With 5 bases removed from V and 12 bases from J, the gap between germline ends came to 14 bases. Germline V gene data show CDR1 as MNHEY and CDR2 as SVGEGT. The CDR3 extends over 12 amino acids.

A few counts support this clonotype. This chain links TRBV5-1 with TRBJ1-2; 7 bases are shared with TRBD1. With 4 bases clipped from V and 7 bases from J, the junction kept 4 bases outside the gene matches. The CDR3 loop spans 12 amino acids. Germline CDR1 is SGHRS and CDR2 is YFSETQ. CDR3 DNA: TGCGCCAGCAGCGGGACAGATTTTGGCTACACCTTC. Encoded protein: CASSGTDFGYTF.

In this sample, this clonotype turned up a few times. The chain is built from TRBV20-1 and TRBJ2-7; 7 positions agree with TRBD2. V shed 8 bases, J shed 4 bases, and the junction held 11 bases outside the gene matches. The CDR3 loop spans 13 amino acids. Germline values: CDR1 DFQATT, CDR2 SNEGSKA (reference sequence). The CDR3 DNA reads as TGCAGTATCACTGGCCTAGCGGATTACGAGCAGTACTTC. Its protein is CSITGLADYEQYF.

This clonotype was detected a few times. V gene TRBV7-2 combines with J gene TRBJ2-7; D call uncertain. Trimming removed 5 bases from V and 1 base from J, with 9 bases in between. The length of the CDR3 is 13 residues. Germline V gives CDR1 SGHTA, CDR2 FQGNSA. The CDR3 here is CASSPNESYEQYF. As DNA, the CDR3 is TGTGCCAGCAGCCCGAACGAGTCCTACGAGCAGTACTTC. The full variable domain, completed using reference TRBV7-2 and TRBJ2-7, is GAGVSQSPSNKVTEKGKDVELRCDPISGHTALYWYRQSLGQGLEFLIYFQGNSAPDKSGLPSDRFSAERTGGSVSTLTIQRTQQEDSAVYLCASSPNESYEQYFGPGTRLTVT.